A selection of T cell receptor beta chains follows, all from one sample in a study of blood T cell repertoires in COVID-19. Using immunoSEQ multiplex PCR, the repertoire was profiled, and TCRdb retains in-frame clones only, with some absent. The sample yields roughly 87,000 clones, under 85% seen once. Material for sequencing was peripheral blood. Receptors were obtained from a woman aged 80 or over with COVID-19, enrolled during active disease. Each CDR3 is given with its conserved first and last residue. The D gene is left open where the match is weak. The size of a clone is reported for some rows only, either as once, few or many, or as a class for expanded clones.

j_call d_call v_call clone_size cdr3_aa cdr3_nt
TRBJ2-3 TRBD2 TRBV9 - CASSVGGGWLDTDTQYF TGTGCCAGCAGCGTAGGCGGGGGGTGGTTGGACACAGATACGCAGTATTTT
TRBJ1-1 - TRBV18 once CASSRTQQGAADTEAFF TGTGCCAGCTCACGCACGCAACAGGGAGCTGCGGACACTGAAGCTTTCTTT
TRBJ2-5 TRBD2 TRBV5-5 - CASSLILAGGPLETQYF TGTGCCAGCAGCTTGATCCTAGCGGGAGGGCCCTTAGAGACCCAGTACTTC
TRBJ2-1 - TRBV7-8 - CASSWRGPNNNEQFF TGTGCCAGCAGCTGGAGGGGACCGAACAACAATGAGCAGTTCTTC
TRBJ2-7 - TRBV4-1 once CASSPFGGASSYEQYF TGCGCCAGCAGCCCCTTTGGCGGGGCCAGCTCCTACGAGCAGTACTTC
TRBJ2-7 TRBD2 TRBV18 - CASSSGLAAYEQYF TGTGCCAGCTCTTCCGGACTAGCGGCCTACGAGCAGTACTTC
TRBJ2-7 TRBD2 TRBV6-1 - CASSEGGRTSYEQYF TGTGCCAGCAGTGAAGGCGGGAGGACGTCCTACGAGCAGTACTTC
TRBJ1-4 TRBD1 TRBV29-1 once CSATQTGAGEKLFF TGCAGCGCAACACAGACAGGGGCTGGGGAAAAACTGTTTTTT
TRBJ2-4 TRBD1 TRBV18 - CASSPTGGGNIQYF TGTGCCAGCTCACCTACAGGGGGCGGAAACATTCAGTACTTC
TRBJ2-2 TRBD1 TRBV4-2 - CASSQPTGASTGELFF TGTGCCAGCAGCCAACCTACAGGGGCTAGCACCGGGGAGCTGTTTTTT
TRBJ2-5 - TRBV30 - CAWSVGGETQYF TGTGCCTGGAGTGTAGGGGGAGAGACCCAGTACTTC
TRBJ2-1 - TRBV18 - CASSPTSHEQFF TGTGCCAGCTCACCGACTAGTCATGAGCAGTTCTTC
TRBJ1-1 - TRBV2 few CASKRESGGTEAFF TGTGCCAGCAAGCGGGAAAGCGGGGGCACTGAAGCTTTCTTT
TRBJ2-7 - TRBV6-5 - CASSYRGGAGFEQYF TGTGCCAGCAGTTACAGGGGGGGGGCCGGTTTCGAGCAGTACTTC
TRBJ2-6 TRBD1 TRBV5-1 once CASSGDRGLRVLTF TGCGCCAGCAGCGGCGACAGGGGCCTTCGCGTCCTGACTTTC
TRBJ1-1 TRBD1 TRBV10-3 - CAISESGQGYTEAFF TGTGCCATCAGTGAGTCCGGACAGGGGTACACTGAAGCTTTCTTT
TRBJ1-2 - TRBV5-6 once CASSLLRQNYGYTF TGTGCCAGCAGCTTGTTAAGACAGAACTATGGCTACACCTTC
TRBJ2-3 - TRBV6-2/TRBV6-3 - CASSSDRGTSEPTDTQYF TGTGCCAGCAGTTCCGACAGGGGGACTAGCGAACCCACAGATACGCAGTATTTT
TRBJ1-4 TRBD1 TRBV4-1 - CASSRDRDEKLFF TGCGCCAGCTCCCGGGACAGGGATGAAAAACTGTTTTTT
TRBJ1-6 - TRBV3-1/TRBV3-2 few CASNGGTYNSPLHF TGTGCCAGCAACGGAGGTACCTATAATTCACCCCTCCACTTT
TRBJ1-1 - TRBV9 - CASSVGGLMNTEAFF TGTGCCAGCAGCGTTGGGGGACTTATGAACACTGAAGCTTTCTTT
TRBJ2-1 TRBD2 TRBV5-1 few CASSLGLAGGTVHEQFF TGCGCCAGCAGCTTGGGACTAGCGGGAGGGACCGTCCATGAGCAGTTCTTC
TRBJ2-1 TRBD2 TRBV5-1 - CASSWGLAGIYNEQFF TGCGCCAGCAGCTGGGGACTAGCGGGGATCTACAATGAGCAGTTCTTC
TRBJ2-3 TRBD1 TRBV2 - CASSKMRTGSADTQYF TGTGCCAGCAGCAAAATGAGGACAGGGTCAGCAGATACGCAGTATTTT
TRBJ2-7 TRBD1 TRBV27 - CASSLYGTGKQYF TGTGCCAGCAGTTTATATGGGACAGGGAAGCAGTACTTC
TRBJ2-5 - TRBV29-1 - CSIFMPGPRGGETQYF TGCAGCATTTTTATGCCGGGACCCAGGGGTGGAGAGACCCAGTACTTC
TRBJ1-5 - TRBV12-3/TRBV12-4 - CASSLRVNQPQHF TGTGCCAGCAGTTTACGCGTTAATCAGCCCCAGCATTTT
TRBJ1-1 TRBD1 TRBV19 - CASSTPTGAGTEAFF TGTGCCAGTAGTACGCCGACAGGGGCAGGCACTGAAGCTTTCTTT
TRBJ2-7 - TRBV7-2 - CASSTQTGYEQYF TGTGCCAGCAGCACCCAGACAGGCTACGAGCAGTACTTC
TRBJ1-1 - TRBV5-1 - CASSLLASGTEAFF TGCGCCAGCAGCTTGTTAGCCTCGGGCACTGAAGCTTTCTTT
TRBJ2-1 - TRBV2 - CASSDLGGGYNEQFF TGTGCCAGCAGTGATCTAGGGGGGGGCTACAATGAGCAGTTCTTC
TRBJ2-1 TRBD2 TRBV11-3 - CASSLDMSGGPNEQFF TGTGCCAGCAGCTTAGACATGAGCGGGGGGCCCAATGAGCAGTTCTTC
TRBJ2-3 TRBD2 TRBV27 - CATRAGSTDTQYF TGTGCCACAAGAGCGGGAAGCACAGATACGCAGTATTTT
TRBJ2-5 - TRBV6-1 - CASSEAGQAQETQYF TGTGCCAGCAGTGAAGCGGGTCAGGCGCAAGAGACCCAGTACTTC
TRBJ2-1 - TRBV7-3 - CASSPAGSSYNKQFF TGTGCCAGCAGCCCCGCCGGGAGCTCCTACAATAAGCAGTTCTTC
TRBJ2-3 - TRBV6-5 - CATHLGGSTDTQYF TGTGCCACCCATCTTGGCGGTAGCACAGATACGCAGTATTTT
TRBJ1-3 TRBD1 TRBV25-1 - CASSFLGQGARNTIYF TGTGCCAGTAGCTTCCTTGGACAGGGGGCAAGAAACACCATATATTTT
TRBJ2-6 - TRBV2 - CASSEASGANVLTF TGTGCCAGCAGTGAGGCCTCTGGGGCCAACGTCCTGACTTTC
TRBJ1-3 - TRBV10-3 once CAISLTGGSGNTIYF TGTGCCATCAGCCTTACAGGCGGCTCTGGAAACACCATATATTTT